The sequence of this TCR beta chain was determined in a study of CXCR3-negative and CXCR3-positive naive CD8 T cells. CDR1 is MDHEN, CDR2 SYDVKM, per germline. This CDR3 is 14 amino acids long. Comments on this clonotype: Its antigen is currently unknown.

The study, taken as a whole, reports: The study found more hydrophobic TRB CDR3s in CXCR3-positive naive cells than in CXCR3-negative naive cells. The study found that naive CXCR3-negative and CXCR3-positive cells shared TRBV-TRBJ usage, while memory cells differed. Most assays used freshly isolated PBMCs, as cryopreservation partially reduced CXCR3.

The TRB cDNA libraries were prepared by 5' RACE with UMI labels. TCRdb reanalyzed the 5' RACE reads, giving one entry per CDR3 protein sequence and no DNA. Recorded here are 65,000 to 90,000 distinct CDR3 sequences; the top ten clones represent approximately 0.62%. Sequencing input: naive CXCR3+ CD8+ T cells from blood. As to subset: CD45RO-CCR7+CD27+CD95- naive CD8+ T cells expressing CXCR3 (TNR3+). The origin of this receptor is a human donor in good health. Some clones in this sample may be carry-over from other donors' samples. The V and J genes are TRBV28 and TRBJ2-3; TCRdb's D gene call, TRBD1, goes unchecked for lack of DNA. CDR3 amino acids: CASSLSTGADTQYF. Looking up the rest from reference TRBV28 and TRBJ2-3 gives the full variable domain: DVKVTQSSRYLVKRTGEKVFLECVQDMDHENMFWYRQDPGLGLRLIYFSYDVKMKEKGDIPEGYSVSREKKERFSLILESASTNQTSMYLCASSLSTGADTQYFGPGTRLTVL.